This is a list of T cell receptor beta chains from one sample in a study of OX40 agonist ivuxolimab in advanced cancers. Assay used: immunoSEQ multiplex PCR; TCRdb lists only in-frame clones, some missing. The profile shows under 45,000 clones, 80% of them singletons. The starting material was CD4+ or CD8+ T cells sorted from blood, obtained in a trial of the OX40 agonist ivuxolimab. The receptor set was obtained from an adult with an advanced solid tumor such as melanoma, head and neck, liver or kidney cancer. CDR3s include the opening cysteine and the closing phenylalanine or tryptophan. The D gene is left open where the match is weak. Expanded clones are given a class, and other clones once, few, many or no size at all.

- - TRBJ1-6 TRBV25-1 TGTGCCAGCAGTGCGGGGTCCTCACCCCTCCACTTT CASSAGSSPLHF
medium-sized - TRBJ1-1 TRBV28 TGTGCCAGCAGTTTCGGGGGAGTTAACACTGAAGCTTTCTTT CASSFGGVNTEAFF
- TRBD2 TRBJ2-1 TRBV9 TGTGCCAGCAGCGTAGACCCCCTTTCCGGGGGGGGATACAATGAGCAGTTCTTC CASSVDPLSGGGYNEQFF
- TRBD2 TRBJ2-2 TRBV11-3 TGTGCCAGCAGCTTAAGCGGCGGGGGGACCGGGGAGCTGTTTTTT CASSLSGGGTGELFF
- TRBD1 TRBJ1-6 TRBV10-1 TGCGCCAGCAGTCGCGTCCGGACAGGAAACTCACCCCTCCACTTT CASSRVRTGNSPLHF
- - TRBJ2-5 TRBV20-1 TGCAGTGCTATGAGTGGGGAGACCCAGTACTTC CSAMSGETQYF
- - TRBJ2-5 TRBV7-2 TGTGCCAGCAGCCGGATACAAGAGACCCAGTACTTC CASSRIQETQYF
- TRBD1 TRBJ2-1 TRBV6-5 TGTGCCAGCAGTCCCGGGACAGCTACCGGGAATGAGCAGTTCTTC CASSPGTATGNEQFF
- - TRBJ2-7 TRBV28 TGTGCCAGCAGTCCGGGGAGCGGCTACGAGCAGTACTTC CASSPGSGYEQYF
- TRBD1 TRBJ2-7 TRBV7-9 TGTGCCAGCAGCCCTCACCCGGGACAGGACGAGCAGTACTTC CASSPHPGQDEQYF
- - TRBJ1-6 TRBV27 TGTGCCAGCAAAAGGTTTAATTCACCCCTCCACTTT CASKRFNSPLHF
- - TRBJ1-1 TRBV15 TGTGCCACCAGCAGAGATAACAGGGACCCTGAAGCTTTCTTT CATSRDNRDPEAFF
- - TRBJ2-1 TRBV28 TGTGCCAGCAGTTTCCGGGACTACAATGAGCAGTTCTTC CASSFRDYNEQFF
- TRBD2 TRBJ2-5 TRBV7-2 TGTGCCAGCAGCTTCGGGGGGAGGGAGACCCAGTACTTC CASSFGGRETQYF
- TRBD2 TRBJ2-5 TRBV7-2 TGTGCCAGCAGCTTAGTCTACGGGGGGAGCGAGACCCAGTACTTC CASSLVYGGSETQYF
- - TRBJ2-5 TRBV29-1 TGCAGCGTTCAACCCAACAGGGCGGTTGGAGAGACCCAGTACTTC CSVQPNRAVGETQYF
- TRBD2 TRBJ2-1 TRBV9 TGTGCCAGCAGCGTAATCGGCTCCCGGGTAGCGGGAGAGAACAATGAGCAGTTCTTC CASSVIGSRVAGENNEQFF
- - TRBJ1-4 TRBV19 TGTGCCAGTAGTTCTAGGGTGGCCCTAGGCGAAAAACTGTTTTTT CASSSRVALGEKLFF
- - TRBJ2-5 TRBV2 TGTGCCAGCAGTGAACGTCTGCGAGAGACCCAGTACTTC CASSERLRETQYF
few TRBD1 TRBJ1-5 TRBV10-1 TGCGCCAGCAGTGAGGAGGACAGGGGACCTAATCAGCCCCAGCATTTT CASSEEDRGPNQPQHF
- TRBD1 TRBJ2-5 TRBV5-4 TGTGCCAGCAGCCGCGACAGGGCCCAAGAGACCCAGTACTTC CASSRDRAQETQYF
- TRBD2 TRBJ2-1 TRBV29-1 TGCAGCGTTGGTTCTAGCGGGGGGGCGAGTGAGCAGTTCTTC CSVGSSGGASEQFF
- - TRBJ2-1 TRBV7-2 TGTGCCAGCAGCTCCGGCGGAGTAGAGCAGTTCTTC CASSSGGVEQFF
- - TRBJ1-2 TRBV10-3 TGTGCCACTACCGGGGGCTCCTATGGCTACACCTTC CATTGGSYGYTF
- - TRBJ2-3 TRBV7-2 TGTGCCAGCAGCTTAGGACTCCAGGGACCAGATACGCAGTATTTT CASSLGLQGPDTQYF
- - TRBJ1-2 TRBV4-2 TGTGCCAGCAGCCAAGGGACAGAATATGGCTACACCTTC CASSQGTEYGYTF
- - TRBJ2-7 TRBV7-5 TGTGCCAGAAGCTCGGCGGGCACTACTATTCTCTACGAGCAGTACTTC CARSSAGTTILYEQYF
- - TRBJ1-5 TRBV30 TGTGCCTGGAGTAGTGGGGCGGCCCAGCATTTT CAWSSGAAQHF
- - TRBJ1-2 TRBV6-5 TGTGCCAGCAGATTACAGGGCGTAGGGGGCTACACCTTC CASRLQGVGGYTF
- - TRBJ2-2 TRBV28 TGTGCCAGCATCGGGGCGGGGTCCAAAGGGGAGCTGTTTTTT CASIGAGSKGELFF
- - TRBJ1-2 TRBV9 TGTGCCAGCAGCGTAGTGGCCACCACCAACTACTATGGCTACACCTTC CASSVVATTNYYGYTF
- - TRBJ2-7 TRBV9 TGTGCCAGCAGCGTAGCTGACCGATACTACGAGCAGTACTTC CASSVADRYYEQYF
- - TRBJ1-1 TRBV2 TGTGCCAGCAGCACACAGAACACTGAAGCTTTCTTT CASSTQNTEAFF
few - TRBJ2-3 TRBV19 TGTGCCAGTACCATATTGGGGGGCACAGATACGCAGTATTTT CASTILGGTDTQYF
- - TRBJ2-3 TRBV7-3 TGTGCCAGCAGCCGAGGGGGAGGGGATCCCACAGATACGCAGTATTTT CASSRGGGDPTDTQYF
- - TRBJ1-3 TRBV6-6 TGTGCCAGCAGAAGAGAGGGAAACACCATATATTTT CASRREGNTIYF
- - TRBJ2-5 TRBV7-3 TGTGCCAGCAGCCCGGACAGTTTGGGGGAGACCCAGTACTTC CASSPDSLGETQYF
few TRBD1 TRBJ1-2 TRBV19 TGTGCCAGTGGGTCCGGGACAGCATTCATTAACTATGGCTACACCTTC CASGSGTAFINYGYTF
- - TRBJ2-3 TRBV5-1 TGCGCCAGCACCTTTGGGCAAGATACGCAGTATTTT CASTFGQDTQYF
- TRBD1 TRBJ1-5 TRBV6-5 TGTGCCAGCAGTAAACAGGGGGGACGAGGTCAGCCCCAGCATTTT CASSKQGGRGQPQHF
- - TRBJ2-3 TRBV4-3 TGCGCCAGCAGCCAGGCGGTTCGCACAGATACGCAGTATTTT CASSQAVRTDTQYF
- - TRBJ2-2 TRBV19 TGTGCCAGTAGGCGACTAGAATTGACTGGGGAGCTGTTTTTT CASRRLELTGELFF
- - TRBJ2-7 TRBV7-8 TGTGCCAGCAGCCCGCCAGCTCGGAGGGCCCACGAGCAGTACTTC CASSPPARRAHEQYF
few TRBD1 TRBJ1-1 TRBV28 TGTGCCAGCGGACAGGGTTGGACTGAAGCTTTCTTT CASGQGWTEAFF